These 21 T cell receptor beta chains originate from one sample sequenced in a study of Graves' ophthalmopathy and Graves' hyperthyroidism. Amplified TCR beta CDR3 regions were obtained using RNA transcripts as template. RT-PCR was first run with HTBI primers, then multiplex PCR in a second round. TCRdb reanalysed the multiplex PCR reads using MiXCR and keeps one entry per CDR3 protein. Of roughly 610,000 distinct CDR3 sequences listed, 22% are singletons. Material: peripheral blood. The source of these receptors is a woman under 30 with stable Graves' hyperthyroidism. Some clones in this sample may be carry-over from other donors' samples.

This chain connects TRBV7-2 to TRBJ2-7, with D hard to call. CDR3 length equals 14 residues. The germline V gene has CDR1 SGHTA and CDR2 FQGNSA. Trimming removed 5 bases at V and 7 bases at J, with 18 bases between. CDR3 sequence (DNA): TGTGCCAGCAGCCTACTACGGATTAATAGGGAGCAGTACTTC. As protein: CASSLLRINREQYF.

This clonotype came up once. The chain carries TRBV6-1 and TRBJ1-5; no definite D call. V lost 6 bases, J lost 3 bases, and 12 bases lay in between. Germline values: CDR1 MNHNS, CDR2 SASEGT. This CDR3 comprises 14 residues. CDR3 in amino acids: CASSSVNDNQPQHF. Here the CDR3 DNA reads TGTGCCAGCAGCTCAGTGAATGACAATCAGCCCCAGCATTTT.

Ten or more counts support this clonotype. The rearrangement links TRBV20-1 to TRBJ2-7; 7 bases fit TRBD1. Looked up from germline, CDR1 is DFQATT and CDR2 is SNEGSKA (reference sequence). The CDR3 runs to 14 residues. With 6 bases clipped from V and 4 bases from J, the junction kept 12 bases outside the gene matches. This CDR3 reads CSANPGTEAYEQYF. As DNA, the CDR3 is TGCAGTGCCAACCCAGGGACAGAAGCTTACGAGCAGTACTTC.

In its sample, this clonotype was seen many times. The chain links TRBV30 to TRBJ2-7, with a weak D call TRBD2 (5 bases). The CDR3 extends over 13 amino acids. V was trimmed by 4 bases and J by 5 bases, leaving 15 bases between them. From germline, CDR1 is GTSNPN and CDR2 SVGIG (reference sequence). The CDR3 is CAWIQDSLHEQYF. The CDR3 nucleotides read TGTGCCTGGATCCAGGACTCACTCCACGAGCAGTACTTC.

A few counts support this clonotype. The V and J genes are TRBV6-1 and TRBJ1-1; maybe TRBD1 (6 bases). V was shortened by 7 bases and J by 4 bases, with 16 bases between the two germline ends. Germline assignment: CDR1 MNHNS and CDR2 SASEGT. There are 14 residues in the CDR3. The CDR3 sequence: CASNVRTGSTEAFF. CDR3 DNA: TGTGCCAGCAACGTTCGCACAGGGAGCACTGAAGCTTTCTTT.

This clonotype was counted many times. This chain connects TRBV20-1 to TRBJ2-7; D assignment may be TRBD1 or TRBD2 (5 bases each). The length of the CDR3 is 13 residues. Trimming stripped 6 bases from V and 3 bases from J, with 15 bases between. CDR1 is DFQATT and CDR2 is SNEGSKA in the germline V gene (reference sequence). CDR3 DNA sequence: TGCAGTGCAGGCCGGGACCAGCACTACGAGCAGTACTTC. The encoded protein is CSAGRDQHYEQYF.

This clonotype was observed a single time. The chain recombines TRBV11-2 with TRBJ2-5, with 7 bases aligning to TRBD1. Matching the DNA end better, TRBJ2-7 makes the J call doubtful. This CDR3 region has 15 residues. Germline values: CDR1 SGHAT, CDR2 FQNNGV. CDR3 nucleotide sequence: TGTGCCAGCAGCTCCGGACAGGTTACACACTACGAGCAGTACTTC. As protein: CASSSGQVTHYEQYF.

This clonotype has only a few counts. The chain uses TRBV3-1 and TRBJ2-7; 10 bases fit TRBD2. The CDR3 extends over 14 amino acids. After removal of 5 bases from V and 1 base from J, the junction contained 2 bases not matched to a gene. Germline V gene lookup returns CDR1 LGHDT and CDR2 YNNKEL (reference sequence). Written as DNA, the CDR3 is TGTGCCAGCAGCAGGGGACTAGCGTCCTACGAGCAGTACTTC. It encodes CASSRGLASYEQYF.

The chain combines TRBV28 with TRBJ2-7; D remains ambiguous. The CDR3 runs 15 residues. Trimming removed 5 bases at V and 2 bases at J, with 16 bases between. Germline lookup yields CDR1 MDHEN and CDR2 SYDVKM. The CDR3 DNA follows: TGTGCCAGCAGTCTATTTCCCGGGCCCACCTACGAGCAGTACTTC. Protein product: CASSLFPGPTYEQYF.

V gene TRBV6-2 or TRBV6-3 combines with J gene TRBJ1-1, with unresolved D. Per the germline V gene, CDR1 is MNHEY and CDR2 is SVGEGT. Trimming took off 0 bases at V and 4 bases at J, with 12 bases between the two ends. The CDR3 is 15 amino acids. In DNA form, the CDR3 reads TGTGCCAGCAGTTACTCGAAAAGGAGCCGCACTGAAGCTTTCTTT. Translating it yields CASSYSKRSRTEAFF.

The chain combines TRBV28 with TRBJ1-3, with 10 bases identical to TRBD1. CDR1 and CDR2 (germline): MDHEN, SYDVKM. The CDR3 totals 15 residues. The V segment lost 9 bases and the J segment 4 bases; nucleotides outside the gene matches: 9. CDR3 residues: CASTPGQGSGNTIYF. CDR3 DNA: TGTGCCAGTACTCCGGGACAGGGGTCCGGAAACACCATATATTTT.

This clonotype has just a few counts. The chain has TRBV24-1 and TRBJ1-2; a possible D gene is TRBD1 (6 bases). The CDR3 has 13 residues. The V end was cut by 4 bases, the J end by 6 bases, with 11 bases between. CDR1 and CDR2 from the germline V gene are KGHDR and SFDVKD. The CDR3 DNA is TGTGCCACCAGTGACAGGGGAGGGGATGGCTACACCTTC. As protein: CATSDRGGDGYTF.

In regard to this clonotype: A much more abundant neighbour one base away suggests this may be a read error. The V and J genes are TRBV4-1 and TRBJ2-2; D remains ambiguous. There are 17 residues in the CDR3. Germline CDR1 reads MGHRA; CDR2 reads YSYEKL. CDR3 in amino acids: CAISQDLDTLITGELFF. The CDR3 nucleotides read TGCGCCATCAGCCAAGATCTTGACACCTTGATCACCGGGGAGCTGTTTTTT.

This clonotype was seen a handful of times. The CDR3 region is CASSLVSGEVYEQYF. CDR3 nucleotide sequence: TGCGCCAGCAGCTTGGTCTCAGGGGAGGTCTACGAGCAGTACTTC. V usage is TRBV5-1 and J usage is TRBJ2-7; tentatively, D is TRBD1 or TRBD2 (6 bases each). The CDR3 has 15 residues. The V end lost 0 bases, the J end lost 3 bases, and 13 bases lay between the germline ends. In germline, CDR1 is SGHRS, CDR2 YFSETQ.

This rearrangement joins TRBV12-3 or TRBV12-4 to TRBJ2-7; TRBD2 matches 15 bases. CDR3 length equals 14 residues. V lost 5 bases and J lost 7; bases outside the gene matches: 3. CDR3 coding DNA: TGTGCCAGCAGTCGGACTAGCGGGAGGGGTGAGCAGTACTTC. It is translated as CASSRTSGRGEQYF.

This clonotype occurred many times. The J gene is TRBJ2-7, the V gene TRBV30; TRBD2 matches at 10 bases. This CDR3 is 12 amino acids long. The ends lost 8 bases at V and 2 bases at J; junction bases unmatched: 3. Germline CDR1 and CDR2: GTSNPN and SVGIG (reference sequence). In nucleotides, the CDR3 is TGTGCCGTTAGCGGGGGGACCTACGAGCAGTACTTC. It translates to CAVSGGTYEQYF.

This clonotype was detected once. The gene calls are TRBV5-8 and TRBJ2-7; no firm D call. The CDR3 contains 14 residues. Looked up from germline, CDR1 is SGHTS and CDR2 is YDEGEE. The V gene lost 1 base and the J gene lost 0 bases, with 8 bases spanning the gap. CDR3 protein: CASSLLGISYEQYF. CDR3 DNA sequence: TGTGCCAGCAGCTTGTTGGGGATCTCCTACGAGCAGTACTTC.

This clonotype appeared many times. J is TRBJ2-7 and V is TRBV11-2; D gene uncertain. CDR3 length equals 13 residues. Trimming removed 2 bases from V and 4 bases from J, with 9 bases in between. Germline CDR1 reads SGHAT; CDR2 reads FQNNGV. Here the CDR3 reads CASSLTQAYEQYF. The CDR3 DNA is TGTGCCAGCAGCTTAACTCAGGCTTACGAGCAGTACTTC.

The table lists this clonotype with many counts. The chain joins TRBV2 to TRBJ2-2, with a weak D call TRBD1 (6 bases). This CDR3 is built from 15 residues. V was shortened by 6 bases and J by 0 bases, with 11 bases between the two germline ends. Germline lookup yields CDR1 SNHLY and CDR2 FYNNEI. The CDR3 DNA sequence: TGTGCCAGCAGACAGGGAAATGCGAACACCGGGGAGCTGTTTTTT. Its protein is CASRQGNANTGELFF.

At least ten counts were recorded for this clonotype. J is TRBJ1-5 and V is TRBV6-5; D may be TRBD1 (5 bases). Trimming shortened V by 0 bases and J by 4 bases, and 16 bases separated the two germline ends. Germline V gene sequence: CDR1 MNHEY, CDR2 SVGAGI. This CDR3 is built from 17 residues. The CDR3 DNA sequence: TGTGCCAGCAGTTACTCGATGAAACAGGAGCGGAATCAGCCCCAGCATTTT. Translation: CASSYSMKQERNQPQHF.

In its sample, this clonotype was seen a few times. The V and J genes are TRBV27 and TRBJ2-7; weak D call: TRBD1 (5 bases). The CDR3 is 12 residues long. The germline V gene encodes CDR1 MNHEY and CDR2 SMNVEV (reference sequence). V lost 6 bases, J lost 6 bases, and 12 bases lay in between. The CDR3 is CASSFSGSEQYF. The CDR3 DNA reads TGTGCCAGCAGCTTTTCAGGGTCCGAGCAGTACTTC.